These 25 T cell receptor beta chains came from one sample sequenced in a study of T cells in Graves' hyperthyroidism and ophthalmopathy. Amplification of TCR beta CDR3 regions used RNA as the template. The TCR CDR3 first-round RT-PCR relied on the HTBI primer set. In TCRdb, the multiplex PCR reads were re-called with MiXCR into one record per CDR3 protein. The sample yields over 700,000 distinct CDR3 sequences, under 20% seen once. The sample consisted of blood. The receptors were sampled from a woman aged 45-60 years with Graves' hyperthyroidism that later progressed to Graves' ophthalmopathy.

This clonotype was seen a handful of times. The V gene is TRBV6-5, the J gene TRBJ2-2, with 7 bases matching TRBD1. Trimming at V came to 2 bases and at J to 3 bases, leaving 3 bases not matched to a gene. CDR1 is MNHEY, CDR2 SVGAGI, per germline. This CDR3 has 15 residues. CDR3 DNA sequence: TGTGCCAGCAGTTACCGACAGGGTGACACCGGGGAGCTGTTTTTT. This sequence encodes CASSYRQGDTGELFF.

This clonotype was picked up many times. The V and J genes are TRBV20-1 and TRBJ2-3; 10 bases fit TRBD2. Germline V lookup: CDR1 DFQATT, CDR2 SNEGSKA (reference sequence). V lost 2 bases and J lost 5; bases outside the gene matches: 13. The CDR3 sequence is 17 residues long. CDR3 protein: CSARLLRASGGLDTQYF. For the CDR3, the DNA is TGCAGTGCTAGACTCCTCCGGGCTAGCGGGGGTTTAGATACGCAGTATTTT.

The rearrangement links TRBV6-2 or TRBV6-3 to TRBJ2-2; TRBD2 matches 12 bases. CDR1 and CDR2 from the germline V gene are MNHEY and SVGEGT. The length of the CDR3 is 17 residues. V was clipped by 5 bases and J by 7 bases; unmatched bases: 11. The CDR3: CASSQRASGGAFGELFF. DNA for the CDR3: TGTGCCAGCAGTCAAAGGGCTAGCGGGGGGGCCTTCGGGGAGCTGTTTTTT.

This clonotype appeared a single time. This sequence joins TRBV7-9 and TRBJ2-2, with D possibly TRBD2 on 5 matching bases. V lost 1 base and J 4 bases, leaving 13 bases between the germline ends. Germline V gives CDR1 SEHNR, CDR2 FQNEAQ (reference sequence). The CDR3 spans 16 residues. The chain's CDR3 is CASSLGVGNPTGELFF. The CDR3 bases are TGTGCCAGCAGCTTAGGGGTCGGGAATCCCACCGGGGAGCTGTTTTTT.

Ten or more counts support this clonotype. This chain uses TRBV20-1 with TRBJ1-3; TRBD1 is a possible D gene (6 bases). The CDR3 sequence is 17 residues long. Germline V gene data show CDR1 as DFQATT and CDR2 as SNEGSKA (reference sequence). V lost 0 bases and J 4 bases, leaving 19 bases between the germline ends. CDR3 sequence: CSARDPGPRGFGNTIYF. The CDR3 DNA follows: TGCAGTGCTAGAGATCCCGGACCCAGGGGATTCGGAAACACCATATATTTT.

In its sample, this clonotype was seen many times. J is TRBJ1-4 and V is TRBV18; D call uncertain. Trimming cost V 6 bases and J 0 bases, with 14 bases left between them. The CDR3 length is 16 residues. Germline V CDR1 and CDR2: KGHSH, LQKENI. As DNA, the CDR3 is TGTGCCAGCTCCCCCACTTCGCTTCCAACTAATGAAAAACTGTTTTTT. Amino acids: CASSPTSLPTNEKLFF.

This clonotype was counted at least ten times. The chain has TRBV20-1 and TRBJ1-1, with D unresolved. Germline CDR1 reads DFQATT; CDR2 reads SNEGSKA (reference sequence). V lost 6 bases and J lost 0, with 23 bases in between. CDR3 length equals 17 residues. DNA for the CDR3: TGCAGTGCCGGGCGGGATAGTTCAGGCTTACTGAACACTGAAGCTTTCTTT. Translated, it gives CSAGRDSSGLLNTEAFF.

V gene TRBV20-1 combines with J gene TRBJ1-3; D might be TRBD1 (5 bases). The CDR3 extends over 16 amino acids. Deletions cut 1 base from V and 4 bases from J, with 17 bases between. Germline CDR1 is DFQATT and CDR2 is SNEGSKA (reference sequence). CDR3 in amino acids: CSARAPVGGSGNTIYF. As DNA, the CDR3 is TGCAGTGCTAGAGCGCCGGTGGGGGGTTCGGGAAACACCATATATTTT.

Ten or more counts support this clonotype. The chain's CDR3 is CASSQPRIRNTEAFF. For the CDR3, the DNA is TGTGCCAGCAGCCAACCCCGGATTAGGAACACTGAAGCTTTCTTT. The rearrangement joins TRBV14 to TRBJ1-1; no reliable D call. The CDR3 length is 15 residues. Germline loops: CDR1 SGHDN, CDR2 FVKESK. V shed 2 bases and J shed 1 base, with 11 bases lying between them.

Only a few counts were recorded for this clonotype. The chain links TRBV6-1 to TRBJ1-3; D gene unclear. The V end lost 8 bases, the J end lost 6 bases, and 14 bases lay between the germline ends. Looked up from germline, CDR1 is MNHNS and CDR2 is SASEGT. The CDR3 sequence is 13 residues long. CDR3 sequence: CASGGGYENTIYF. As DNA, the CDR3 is TGTGCCAGCGGTGGAGGGTACGAAAACACCATATATTTT.

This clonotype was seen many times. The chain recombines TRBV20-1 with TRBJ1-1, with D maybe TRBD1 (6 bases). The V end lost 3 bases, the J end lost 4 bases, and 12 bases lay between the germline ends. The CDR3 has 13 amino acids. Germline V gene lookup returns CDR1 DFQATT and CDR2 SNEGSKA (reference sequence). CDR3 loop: CSASHRAGTEAFF. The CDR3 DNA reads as TGCAGTGCTAGTCACAGGGCGGGCACTGAAGCTTTCTTT.

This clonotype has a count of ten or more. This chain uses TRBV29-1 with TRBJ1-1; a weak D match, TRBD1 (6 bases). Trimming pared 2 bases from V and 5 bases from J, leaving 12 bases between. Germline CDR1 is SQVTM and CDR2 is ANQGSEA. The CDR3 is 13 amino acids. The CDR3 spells CSVETGSLTEAFF. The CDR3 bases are TGCAGCGTTGAAACAGGGAGTTTGACTGAAGCTTTCTTT.

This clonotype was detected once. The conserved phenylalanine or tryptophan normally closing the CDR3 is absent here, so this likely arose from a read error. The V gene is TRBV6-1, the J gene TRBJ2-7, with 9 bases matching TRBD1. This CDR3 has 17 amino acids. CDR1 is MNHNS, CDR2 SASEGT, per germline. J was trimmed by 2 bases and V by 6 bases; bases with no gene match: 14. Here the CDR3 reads CASRIPTGTGRTYEQYS. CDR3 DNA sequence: TGTGCCAGCAGGATCCCTACTGGGACAGGGCGTACCTACGAGCAGTACTCC.

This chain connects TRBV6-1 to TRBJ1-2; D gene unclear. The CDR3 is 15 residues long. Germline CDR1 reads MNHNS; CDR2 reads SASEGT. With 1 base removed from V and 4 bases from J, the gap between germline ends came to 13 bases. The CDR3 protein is CASSEGVLTTYGYTF. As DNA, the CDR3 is TGTGCCAGCAGTGAAGGGGTACTTACGACCTATGGCTACACCTTC.

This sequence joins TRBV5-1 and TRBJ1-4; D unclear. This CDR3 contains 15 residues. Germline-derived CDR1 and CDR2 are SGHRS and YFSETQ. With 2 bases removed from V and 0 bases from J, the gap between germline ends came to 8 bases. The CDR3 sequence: CASSLRSATNEKLFF. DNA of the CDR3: TGCGCCAGCAGCTTAAGATCAGCAACTAATGAAAAACTGTTTTTT. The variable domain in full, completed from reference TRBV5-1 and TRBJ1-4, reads KAGVTQTPRYLIKTRGQQVTLSCSPISGHRSVSWYQQTPGQGLQFLFEYFSETQRNKGNFPGRFSGRQFSNSRSEMNVSTLELGDSALYLCASSLRSATNEKLFFGSGTQLSVL.

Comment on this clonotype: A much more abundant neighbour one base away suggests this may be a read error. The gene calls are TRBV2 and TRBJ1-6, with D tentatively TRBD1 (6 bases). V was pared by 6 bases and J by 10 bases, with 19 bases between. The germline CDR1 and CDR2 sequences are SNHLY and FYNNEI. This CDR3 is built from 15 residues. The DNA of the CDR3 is TGTGCCAGCAGCCCAAACGCTTTTACAGGGTCACCCCTCCACTTT. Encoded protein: CASSPNAFTGSPLHF. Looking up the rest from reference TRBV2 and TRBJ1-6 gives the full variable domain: EPEVTQTPSHQVTQMGQEVILRCVPISNHLYFYWYRQILGQKVEFLVSFYNNEISEKSEIFDDQFSVERPDGSNFTLKIRSTKLEDSAMYFCASSPNAFTGSPLHFGNGTRLTVT.

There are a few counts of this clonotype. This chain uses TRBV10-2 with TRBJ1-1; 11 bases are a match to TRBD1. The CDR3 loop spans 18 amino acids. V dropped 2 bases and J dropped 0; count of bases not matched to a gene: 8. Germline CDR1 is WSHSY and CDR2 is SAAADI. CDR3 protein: CASSENVGQGGLNTEAFF. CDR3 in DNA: TGCGCCAGCAGTGAGAATGTGGGACAGGGGGGCCTGAACACTGAAGCTTTCTTT.

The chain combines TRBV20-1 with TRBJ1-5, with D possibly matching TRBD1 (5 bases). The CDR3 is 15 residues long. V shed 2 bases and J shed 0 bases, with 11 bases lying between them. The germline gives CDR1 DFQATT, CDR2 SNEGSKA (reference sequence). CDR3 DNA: TGCAGTGCTAGATGGGCAGGGATTAGCAATCAGCCCCAGCATTTT. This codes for CSARWAGISNQPQHF.

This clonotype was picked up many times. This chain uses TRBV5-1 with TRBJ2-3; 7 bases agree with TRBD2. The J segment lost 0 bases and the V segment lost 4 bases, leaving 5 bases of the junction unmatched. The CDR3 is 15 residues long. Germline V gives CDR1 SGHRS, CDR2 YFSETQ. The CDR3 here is CASSDSGPSTDTQYF. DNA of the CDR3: TGCGCCAGCAGCGATAGCGGGCCTAGCACAGATACGCAGTATTTT.

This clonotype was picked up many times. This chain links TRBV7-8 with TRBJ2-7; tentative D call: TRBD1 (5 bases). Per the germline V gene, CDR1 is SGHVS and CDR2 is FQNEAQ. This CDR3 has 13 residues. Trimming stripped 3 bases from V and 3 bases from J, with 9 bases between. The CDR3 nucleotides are TGTGCCAGCAGCTTCGGACAACGCTACGAGCAGTACTTC. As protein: CASSFGQRYEQYF. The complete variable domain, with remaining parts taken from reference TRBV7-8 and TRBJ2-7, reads GAGVSQSPRYKVAKRGQDVALRCDPISGHVSLFWYQQALGQGPEFLTYFQNEAQLDKSGLPSDRFFAERPEGSVSTLKIQRTQQEDSAVYLCASSFGQRYEQYFGPGTRLTVT.

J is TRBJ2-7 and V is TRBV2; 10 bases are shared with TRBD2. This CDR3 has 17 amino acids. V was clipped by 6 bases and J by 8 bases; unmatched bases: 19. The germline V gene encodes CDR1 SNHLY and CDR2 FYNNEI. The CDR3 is CASRPTPSPGLAPKQYF. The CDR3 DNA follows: TGTGCCAGCAGGCCCACGCCTTCGCCGGGACTAGCGCCAAAGCAGTACTTC.

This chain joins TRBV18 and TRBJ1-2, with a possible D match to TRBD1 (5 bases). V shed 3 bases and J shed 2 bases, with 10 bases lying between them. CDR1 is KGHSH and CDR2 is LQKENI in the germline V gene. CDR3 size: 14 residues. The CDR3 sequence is CASSPGAENYGYTF. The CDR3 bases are TGTGCCAGCTCACCCGGGGCAGAGAACTATGGCTACACCTTC. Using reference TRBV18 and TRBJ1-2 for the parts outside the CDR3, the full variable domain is NAGVMQNPRHLVRRRGQEARLRCSPMKGHSHVYWYRQLPEEGLKFMVYLQKENIIDESGMPKERFSAEFPKEGPSILRIQQVVRGDSAAYFCASSPGAENYGYTFGSGTRLTVV.

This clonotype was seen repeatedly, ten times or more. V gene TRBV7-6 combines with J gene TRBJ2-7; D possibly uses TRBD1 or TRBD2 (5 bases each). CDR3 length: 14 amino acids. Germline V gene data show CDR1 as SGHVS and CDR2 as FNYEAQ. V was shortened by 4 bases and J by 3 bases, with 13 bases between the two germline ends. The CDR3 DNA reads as TGTGCCAGCAGCTACCGGGACGGAATCTACGAGCAGTACTTC. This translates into CASSYRDGIYEQYF. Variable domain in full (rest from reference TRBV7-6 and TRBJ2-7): GAGVSQSPRYKVTKRGQDVALRCDPISGHVSLYWYRQALGQGPEFLTYFNYEAQQDKSGLPNDRFSAERPEGSISTLTIQRTEQRDSAMYRCASSYRDGIYEQYFGPGTRLTVT.

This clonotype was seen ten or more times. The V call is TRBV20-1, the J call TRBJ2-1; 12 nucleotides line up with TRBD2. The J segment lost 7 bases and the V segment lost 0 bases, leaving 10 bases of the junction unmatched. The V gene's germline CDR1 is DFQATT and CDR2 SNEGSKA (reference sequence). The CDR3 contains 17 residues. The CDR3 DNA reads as TGCAGTGCTAGAGATCTACTAGCGGGGGGACCAAGGAATGAGCAGTTCTTC. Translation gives CSARDLLAGGPRNEQFF.

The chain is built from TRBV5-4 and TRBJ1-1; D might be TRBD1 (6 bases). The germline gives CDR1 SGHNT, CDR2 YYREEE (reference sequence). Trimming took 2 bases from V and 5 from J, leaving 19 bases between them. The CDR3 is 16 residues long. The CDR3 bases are TGTGCCAGCAGCTTAGGGTCAGGGGTTAGGGGGACTGAAGCTTTCTTT. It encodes CASSLGSGVRGTEAFF.